This TCR beta chain was identified during a study of T-cell memory formation after mild COVID-19. Whole-study results and caveats: Contracting CD4+ clones were located mainly in CM and EM, and CD8+ clones in EMRA.

V lost 2 bases to trimming and J lost 2 bases; unmatched junction nucleotides: 5. CDR3 length: 16 amino acids. Germline CDR1 MNHEY, CDR2 SVGEGT. For this clonotype: Its specificity is unknown.

TCRdb reprocessed the 5' RACE reads with MiXCR, giving one entry per CDR3 protein. The sample holds 130,000 to 150,000 distinct CDR3 sequences, about 6.1% seen once. This rearrangement joins TRBV6-2 or TRBV6-3 to TRBJ2-1, with TRBD2 matching 8 bases. Material for sequencing was PBMCs or a T cell subset sorted from them (not recorded which). This receptor was taken from an adult woman who had mild COVID-19 (a few samples of this study predate the infection). Cell type and time point are not known. The CDR3 nucleotides are TGTGCCAGCAGTTACGGGGGTAGCGGGGCCTACAATGAGCAGTTCTTC. Protein product: CASSYGGSGAYNEQFF.